This T cell receptor (beta chain) comes out of a study of graft-versus-host responses after intestinal transplantation. On the study more broadly: Tacrolimus and steroids were given for around three years to all recipients after anti-thymocyte globulin induction.

Study findings and constraints: The study found high graft-versus-host to host-versus-graft clonal ratios in allografts of patients with graft-donor T cell macrochimerism. GvH clones occurred in recipient marrow; some first appeared in ileum or blood.

About this clone: Its antigen is not identified.

This table comes from immunoSEQ multiplex PCR, and its TCRdb copy is limited to in-frame clones, with some not included. The sample has about 130,000 clones, around nine tenths seen once. The CDR3 is 15 residues long. The germline gives CDR1 SGHAT, CDR2 FQNNGV. V shed 3 bases and J shed 1 base, with 10 bases lying between them. Sequenced here: unstimulated CD4+ T cells sorted from spleen or lymph node cells, sampled before intestinal transplant. This receptor was identified in a human donor who received an intestinal transplant. The chain carries TRBV11-2 and TRBJ1-3, with unresolved D. The CDR3 DNA is TGTGCCAGCAGCTTCCCCTGGGTTTCTGGAAACACCATATATTTT. Protein: CASSFPWVSGNTIYF.